This is a list of T cell receptor beta chains from one sample in a study of blood T cell repertoires in COVID-19. TCRdb keeps only in-frame clones here, not all; method: immunoSEQ multiplex PCR. The table includes around 130,000 clones, 80% to 90% detected once. Sequenced input: peripheral blood. Receptor source: a woman of 80 years or more with acute or convalescent COVID-19. Each CDR3 is given with its conserved first and last residue. D genes are given only for firm matches. A clone size is listed for some rows: how often the clone was seen (once, few, many), or a class if it is expanded.

v_call	clone_size	j_call	d_call	cdr3_nt	cdr3_aa
TRBV6-6	NA	TRBJ2-3	TRBD2	TGTGCCAGCAGTCCTTTACCCAGTCTAGCGGGGGGGCCGGATACGCAGTATTTT	CASSPLPSLAGGPDTQYF
TRBV5-1	NA	TRBJ2-1	TRBD1	TGCGCCAGCAGCTCCGGGACAGCTAACAATGAGCAGTTCTTC	CASSSGTANNEQFF
TRBV10-3	NA	TRBJ2-4	TRBD1	TGTGCCATCAGTGACACTCAGGGGGCAAACATTCAGTACTTC	CAISDTQGANIQYF
TRBV2	NA	TRBJ2-7	TRBD1	TGTGCCAGCAGTGCACAGGGGGGCGAGCAGTACTTC	CASSAQGGEQYF
TRBV10-3	NA	TRBJ2-1	TRBD1	TGTGCCACCGCGGACAGGTTGCACCATGAGCAGTTCTTC	CATADRLHHEQFF
TRBV7-2	NA	TRBJ1-2	TRBD1	TGTGCCAGCAGCTCTAGCCAGGGACAGGGGTATCGTGGCTACACCTTC	CASSSSQGQGYRGYTF
TRBV6-5	NA	TRBJ1-1	NA	TGTGCCAGCAGTTACTCCGACGGGGTCACTGAAGCTTTCTTT	CASSYSDGVTEAFF
TRBV5-1	once	TRBJ1-2	TRBD1	TGCGCCAGCAGCTTAACAGGGGGAGATGGCTACACCTTC	CASSLTGGDGYTF
TRBV2	NA	TRBJ1-2	NA	TGTGCCAGCAGTACCTCCCAGGGCTACTATGGCTACACCTTC	CASSTSQGYYGYTF
TRBV5-1	NA	TRBJ1-1	NA	TGCGCCAGCAGCTTGCCCAGGGCTGATGAAGCTTTCTTT	CASSLPRADEAFF
TRBV7-2	NA	TRBJ1-1	NA	TGTGCCAGCAGCTTAGAGATCACAGGGTACACTGAAGCTTTCTTT	CASSLEITGYTEAFF
TRBV7-7	NA	TRBJ2-2	NA	TGTGCTAGCAGCTCCGGGACCGGGGAGCTGTTTTTT	CASSSGTGELFF
TRBV19	NA	TRBJ2-3	TRBD2	TGTGCCAGTAGTATAGAGCAGCGGGGGACAGATACGCAGTATTTT	CASSIEQRGTDTQYF
TRBV4-2	NA	TRBJ1-1	NA	TGTGCCAGCAGCCAAGGGGTGGGGCGCGGCACTGAAGCTTTCTTT	CASSQGVGRGTEAFF